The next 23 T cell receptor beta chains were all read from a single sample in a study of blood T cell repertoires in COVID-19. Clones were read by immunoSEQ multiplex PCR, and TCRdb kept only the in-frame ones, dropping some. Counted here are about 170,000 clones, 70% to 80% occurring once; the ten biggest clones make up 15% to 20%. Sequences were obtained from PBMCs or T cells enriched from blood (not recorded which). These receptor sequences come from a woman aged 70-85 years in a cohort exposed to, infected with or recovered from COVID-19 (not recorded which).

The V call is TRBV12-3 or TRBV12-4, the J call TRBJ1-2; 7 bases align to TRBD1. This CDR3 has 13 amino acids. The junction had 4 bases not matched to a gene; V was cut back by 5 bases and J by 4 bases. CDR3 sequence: CASSPGQIYGYTF. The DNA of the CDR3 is TGTGCCAGCAGTCCGGGACAGATCTATGGCTACACCTTC.

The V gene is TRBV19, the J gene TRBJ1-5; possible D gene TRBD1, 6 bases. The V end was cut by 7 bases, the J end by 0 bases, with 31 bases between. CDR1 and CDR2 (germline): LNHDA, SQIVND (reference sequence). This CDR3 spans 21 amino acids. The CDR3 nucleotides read TGTGCCAGTATCGCTTACATGTGGAGGCAGGGGCTTATTCATAGCAATCAGCCCCAGCATTTT. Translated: CASIAYMWRQGLIHSNQPQHF.

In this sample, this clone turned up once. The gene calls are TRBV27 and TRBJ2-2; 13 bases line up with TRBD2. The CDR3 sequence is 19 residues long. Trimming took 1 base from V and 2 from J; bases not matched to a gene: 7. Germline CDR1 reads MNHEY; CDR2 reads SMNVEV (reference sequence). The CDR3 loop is CASSLFSWTSGRNTGELFF. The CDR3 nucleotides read TGTGCCAGCAGTTTATTCTCCTGGACTAGCGGGAGAAACACCGGGGAGCTGTTTTTT.

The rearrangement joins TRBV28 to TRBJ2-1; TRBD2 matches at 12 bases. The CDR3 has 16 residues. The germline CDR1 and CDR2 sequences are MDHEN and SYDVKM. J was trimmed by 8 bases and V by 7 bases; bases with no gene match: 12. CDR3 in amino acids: CASNSPRLAGADEQFF. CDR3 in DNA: TGTGCCAGCAACTCCCCGCGACTAGCGGGAGCAGATGAGCAGTTCTTC. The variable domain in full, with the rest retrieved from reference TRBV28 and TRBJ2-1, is DVKVTQSSRYLVKRTGEKVFLECVQDMDHENMFWYRQDPGLGLRLIYFSYDVKMKEKGDIPEGYSVSREKKERFSLILESASTNQTSMYLCASNSPRLAGADEQFFGPGTRLTVL.

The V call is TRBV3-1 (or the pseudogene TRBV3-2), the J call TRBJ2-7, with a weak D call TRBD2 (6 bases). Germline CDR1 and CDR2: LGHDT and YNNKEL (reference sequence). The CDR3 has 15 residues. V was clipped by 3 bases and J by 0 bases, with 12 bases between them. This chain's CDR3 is CASSHGGEGSYEQYF. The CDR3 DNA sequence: TGTGCCAGCAGCCACGGGGGAGAAGGCTCCTACGAGCAGTACTTC.

The CDR3 nucleotides are TGTGCCAGCTCACCAAACTTCTCTGGGGCCAACGTCCTGACTTTC. It yields the protein CASSPNFSGANVLTF. The chain is built from TRBV18 and TRBJ2-6; D not resolved. The germline CDR1 and CDR2 sequences are KGHSH and LQKENI. This CDR3 is 15 amino acids long. V lost 2 bases to trimming and J lost 0 bases, with 5 bases between them. Variable domain in full (rest from reference TRBV18 and TRBJ2-6): NAGVMQNPRHLVRRRGQEARLRCSPMKGHSHVYWYRQLPEEGLKFMVYLQKENIIDESGMPKERFSAEFPKEGPSILRIQQVVRGDSAAYFCASSPNFSGANVLTFGAGSRLTVL.

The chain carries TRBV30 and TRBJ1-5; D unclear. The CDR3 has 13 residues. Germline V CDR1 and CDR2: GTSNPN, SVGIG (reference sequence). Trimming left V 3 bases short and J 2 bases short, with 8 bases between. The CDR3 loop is CAWSSGGNQPQHF. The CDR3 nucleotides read TGTGCCTGGAGCAGTGGAGGCAATCAGCCCCAGCATTTT.

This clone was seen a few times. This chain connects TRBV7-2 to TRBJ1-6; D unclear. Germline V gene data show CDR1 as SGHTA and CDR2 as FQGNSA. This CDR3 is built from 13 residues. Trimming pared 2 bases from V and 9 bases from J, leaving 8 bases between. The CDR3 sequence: CASSLTESSPLHF. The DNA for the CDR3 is TGTGCCAGCAGCTTAACGGAGAGTTCACCCCTCCACTTT.

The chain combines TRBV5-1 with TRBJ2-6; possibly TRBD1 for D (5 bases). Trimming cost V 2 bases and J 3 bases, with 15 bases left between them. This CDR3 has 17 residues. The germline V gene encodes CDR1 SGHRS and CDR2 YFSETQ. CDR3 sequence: CASSFTFSGNGANVLTF. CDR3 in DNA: TGCGCCAGCAGCTTTACATTCTCAGGGAATGGGGCCAACGTCCTGACTTTC.

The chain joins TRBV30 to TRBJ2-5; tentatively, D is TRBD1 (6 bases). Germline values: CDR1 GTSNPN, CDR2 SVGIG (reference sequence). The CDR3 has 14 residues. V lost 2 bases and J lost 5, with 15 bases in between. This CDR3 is CAWSFPDRSETQYF. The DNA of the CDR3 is TGTGCCTGGAGTTTCCCCGACAGGTCGGAGACCCAGTACTTC.

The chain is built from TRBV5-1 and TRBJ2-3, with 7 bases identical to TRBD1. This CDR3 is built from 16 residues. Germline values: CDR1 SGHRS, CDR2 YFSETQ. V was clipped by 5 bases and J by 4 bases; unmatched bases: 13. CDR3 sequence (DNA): TGCGCCAGCAGGGCCGGGACAGACTCACTCGCAGATACGCAGTATTTT. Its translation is CASRAGTDSLADTQYF.

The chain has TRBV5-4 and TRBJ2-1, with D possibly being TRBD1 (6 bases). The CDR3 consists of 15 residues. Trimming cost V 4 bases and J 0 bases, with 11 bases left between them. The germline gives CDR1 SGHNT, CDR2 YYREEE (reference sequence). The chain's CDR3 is CASSPGQSSYNEQFF. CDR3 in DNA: TGTGCCAGCAGCCCAGGACAGAGCTCCTACAATGAGCAGTTCTTC.

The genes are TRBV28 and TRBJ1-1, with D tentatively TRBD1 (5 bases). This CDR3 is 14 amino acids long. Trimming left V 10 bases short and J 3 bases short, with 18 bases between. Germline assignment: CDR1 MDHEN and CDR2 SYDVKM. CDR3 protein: CAIKGQETYTEAFF. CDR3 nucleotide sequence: TGTGCCATCAAGGGGCAGGAGACGTACACTGAAGCTTTCTTT.

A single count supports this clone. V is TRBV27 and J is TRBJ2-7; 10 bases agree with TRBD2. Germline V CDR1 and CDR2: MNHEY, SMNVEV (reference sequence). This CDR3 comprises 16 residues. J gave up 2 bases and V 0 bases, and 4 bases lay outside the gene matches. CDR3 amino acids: CASSLSLAGETYEQYF. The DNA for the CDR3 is TGTGCCAGCAGTTTATCCCTAGCGGGGGAAACCTACGAGCAGTACTTC.

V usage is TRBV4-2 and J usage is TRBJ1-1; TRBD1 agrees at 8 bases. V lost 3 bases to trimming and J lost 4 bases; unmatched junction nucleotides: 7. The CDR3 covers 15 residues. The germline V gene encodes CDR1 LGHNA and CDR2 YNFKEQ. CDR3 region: CASSHVTGGITEAFF. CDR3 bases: TGTGCCAGCAGCCATGTAACAGGGGGAATCACTGAAGCTTTCTTT.

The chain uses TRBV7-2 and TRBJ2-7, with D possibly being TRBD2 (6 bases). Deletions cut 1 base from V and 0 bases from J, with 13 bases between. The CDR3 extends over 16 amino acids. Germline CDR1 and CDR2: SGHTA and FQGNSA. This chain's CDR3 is CASSLVGTLNSYEQYF. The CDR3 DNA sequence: TGTGCCAGCAGCTTAGTGGGGACTCTCAACTCCTACGAGCAGTACTTC.

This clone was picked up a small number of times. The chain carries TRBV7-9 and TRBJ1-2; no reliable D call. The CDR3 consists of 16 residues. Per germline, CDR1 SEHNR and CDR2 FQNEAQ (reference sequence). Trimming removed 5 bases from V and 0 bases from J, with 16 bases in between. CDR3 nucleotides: TGTGCCAGCAGCCCACCCGTCTGGGAGACTAACTATGGCTACACCTTC. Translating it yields CASSPPVWETNYGYTF.

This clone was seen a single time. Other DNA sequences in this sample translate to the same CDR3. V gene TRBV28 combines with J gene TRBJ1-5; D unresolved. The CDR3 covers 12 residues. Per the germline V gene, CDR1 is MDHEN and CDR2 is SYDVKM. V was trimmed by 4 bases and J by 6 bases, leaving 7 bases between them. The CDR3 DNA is TGTGCCAGCAGTTCCCCTCGTCAGCCCCAGCATTTT. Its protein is CASSSPRQPQHF.

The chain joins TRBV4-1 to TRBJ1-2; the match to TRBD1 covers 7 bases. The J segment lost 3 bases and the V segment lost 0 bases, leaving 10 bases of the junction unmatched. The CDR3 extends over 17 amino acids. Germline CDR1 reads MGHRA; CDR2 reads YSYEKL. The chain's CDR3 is CASSQDGGGVVYYGYTF. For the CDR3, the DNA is TGCGCCAGCAGCCAAGATGGAGGGGGCGTCGTGTACTATGGCTACACCTTC.

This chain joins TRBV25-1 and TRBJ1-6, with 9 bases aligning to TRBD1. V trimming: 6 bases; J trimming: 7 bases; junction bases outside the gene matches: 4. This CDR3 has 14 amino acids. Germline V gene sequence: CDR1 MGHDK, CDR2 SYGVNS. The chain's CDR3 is CASRPGTGNSPLHF. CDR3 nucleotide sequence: TGTGCCAGCAGGCCCGGGACAGGGAATTCACCCCTCCACTTT.

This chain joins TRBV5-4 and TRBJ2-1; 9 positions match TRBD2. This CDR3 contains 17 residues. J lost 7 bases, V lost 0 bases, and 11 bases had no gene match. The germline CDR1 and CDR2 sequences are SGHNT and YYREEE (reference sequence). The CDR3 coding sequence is TGTGCCAGCAGCTTGGGGGGTCTAGCGGGAATTCGAAATGAGCAGTTCTTC. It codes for CASSLGGLAGIRNEQFF.

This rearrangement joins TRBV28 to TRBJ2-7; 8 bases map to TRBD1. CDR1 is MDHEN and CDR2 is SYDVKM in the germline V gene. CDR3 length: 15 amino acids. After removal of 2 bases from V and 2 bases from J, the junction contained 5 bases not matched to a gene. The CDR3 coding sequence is TGTGCCAGCAGTTTAGTCCCGGGACAGGCCTACGAGCAGTACTTC. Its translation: CASSLVPGQAYEQYF.

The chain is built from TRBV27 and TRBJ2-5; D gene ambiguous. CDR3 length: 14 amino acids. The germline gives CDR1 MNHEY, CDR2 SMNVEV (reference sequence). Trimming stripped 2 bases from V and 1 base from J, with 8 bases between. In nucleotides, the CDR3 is TGTGCCAGCAGTTTAGCGGAGAGCCAAGAGACCCAGTACTTC. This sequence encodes CASSLAESQETQYF.